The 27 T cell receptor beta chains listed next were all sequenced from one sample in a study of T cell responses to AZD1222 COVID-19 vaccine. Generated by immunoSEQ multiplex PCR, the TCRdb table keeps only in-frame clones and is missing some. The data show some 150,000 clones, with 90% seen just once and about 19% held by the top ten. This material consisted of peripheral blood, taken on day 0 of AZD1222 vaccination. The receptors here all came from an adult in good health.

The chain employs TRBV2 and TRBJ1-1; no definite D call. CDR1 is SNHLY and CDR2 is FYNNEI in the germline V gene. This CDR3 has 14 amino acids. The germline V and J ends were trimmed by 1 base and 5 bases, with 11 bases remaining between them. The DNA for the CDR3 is TGTGCCAGCAGTGAAGTACGGGGAGGAACTGAAGCTTTCTTT. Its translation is CASSEVRGGTEAFF.

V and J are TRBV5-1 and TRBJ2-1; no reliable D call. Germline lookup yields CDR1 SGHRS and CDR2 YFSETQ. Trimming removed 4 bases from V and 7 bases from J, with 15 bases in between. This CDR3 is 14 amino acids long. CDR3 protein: CASSPKTLSNEQFF. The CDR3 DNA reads TGCGCCAGCAGCCCTAAAACATTATCAAATGAGCAGTTCTTC. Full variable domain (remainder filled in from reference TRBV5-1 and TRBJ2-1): KAGVTQTPRYLIKTRGQQVTLSCSPISGHRSVSWYQQTPGQGLQFLFEYFSETQRNKGNFPGRFSGRQFSNSRSEMNVSTLELGDSALYLCASSPKTLSNEQFFGPGTRLTVL.

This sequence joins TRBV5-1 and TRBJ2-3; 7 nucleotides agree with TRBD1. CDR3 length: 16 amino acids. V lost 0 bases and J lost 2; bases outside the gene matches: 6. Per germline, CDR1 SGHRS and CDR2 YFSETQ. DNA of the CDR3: TGCGCCAGCAGCTTGGAGTCCGGGACAGTCACAGATACGCAGTATTTT. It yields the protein CASSLESGTVTDTQYF.

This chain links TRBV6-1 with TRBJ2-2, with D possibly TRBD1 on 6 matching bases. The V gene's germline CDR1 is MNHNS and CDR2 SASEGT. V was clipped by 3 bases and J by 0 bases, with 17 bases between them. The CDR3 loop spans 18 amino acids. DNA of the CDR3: TGTGCCAGCAGTGACAGGGGTGGCGGGTTTGCGAACACCGGGGAGCTGTTTTTT. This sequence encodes CASSDRGGGFANTGELFF.

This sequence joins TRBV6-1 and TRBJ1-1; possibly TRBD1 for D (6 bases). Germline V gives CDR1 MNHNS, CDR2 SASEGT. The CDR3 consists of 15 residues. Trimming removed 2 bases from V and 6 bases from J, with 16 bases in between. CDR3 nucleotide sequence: TGTGCCAGCAGTGAAAGGGGCAGGGGAGGTGCTGAAGCTTTCTTT. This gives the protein CASSERGRGGAEAFF.

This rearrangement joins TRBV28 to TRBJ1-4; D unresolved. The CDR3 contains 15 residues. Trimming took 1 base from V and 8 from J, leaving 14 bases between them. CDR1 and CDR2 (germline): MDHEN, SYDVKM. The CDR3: CASSLSRMATEKLFF. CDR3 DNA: TGTGCCAGCAGTTTATCCCGAATGGCAACGGAAAAACTGTTTTTT. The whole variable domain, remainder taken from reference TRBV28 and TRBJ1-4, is DVKVTQSSRYLVKRTGEKVFLECVQDMDHENMFWYRQDPGLGLRLIYFSYDVKMKEKGDIPEGYSVSREKKERFSLILESASTNQTSMYLCASSLSRMATEKLFFGSGTQLSVL.

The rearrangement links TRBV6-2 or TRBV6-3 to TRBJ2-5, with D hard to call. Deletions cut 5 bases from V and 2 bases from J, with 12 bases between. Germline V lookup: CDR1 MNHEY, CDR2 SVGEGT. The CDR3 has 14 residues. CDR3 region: CASSPWAAQETQYF. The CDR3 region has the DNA TGTGCCAGCAGTCCCTGGGCGGCTCAAGAGACCCAGTACTTC.

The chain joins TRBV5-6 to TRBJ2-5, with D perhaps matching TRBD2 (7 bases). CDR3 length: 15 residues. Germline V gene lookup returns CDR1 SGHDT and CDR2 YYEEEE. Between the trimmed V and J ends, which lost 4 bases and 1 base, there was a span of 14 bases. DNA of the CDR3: TGTGCCAGCAGCCCCTGGGCGGGGGCCCAAGAGACCCAGTACTTC. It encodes CASSPWAGAQETQYF.

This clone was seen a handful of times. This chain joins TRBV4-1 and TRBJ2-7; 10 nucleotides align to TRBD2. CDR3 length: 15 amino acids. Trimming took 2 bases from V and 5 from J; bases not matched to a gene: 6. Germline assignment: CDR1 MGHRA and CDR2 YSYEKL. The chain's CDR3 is CASSQSGTSENEQYF. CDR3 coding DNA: TGCGCCAGCAGCCAATCCGGGACTAGCGAAAACGAGCAGTACTTC.

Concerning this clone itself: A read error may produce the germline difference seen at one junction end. The CDR3 nucleotides are TGTGCCAGCAGCGCCGAGGGACGGGGGAACTTC. This codes for CASSAEGRGNF. The V and J genes are TRBV11-2 and TRBJ2-7; a weak D match, TRBD2 (6 bases). Germline V gene lookup returns CDR1 SGHAT and CDR2 FQNNGV. The CDR3 contains 11 residues.

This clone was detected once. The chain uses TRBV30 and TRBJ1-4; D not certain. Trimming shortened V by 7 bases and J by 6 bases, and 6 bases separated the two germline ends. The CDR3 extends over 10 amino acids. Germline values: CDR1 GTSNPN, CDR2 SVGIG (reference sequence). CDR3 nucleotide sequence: TGTGCCTTATACCATGAAAAACTGTTTTTT. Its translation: CALYHEKLFF.

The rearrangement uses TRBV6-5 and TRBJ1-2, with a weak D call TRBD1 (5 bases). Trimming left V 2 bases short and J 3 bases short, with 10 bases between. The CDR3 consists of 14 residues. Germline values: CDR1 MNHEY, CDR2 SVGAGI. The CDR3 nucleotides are TGTGCCAGCAGTTACGGTGAGGGACACTATGGCTACACCTTC. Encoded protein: CASSYGEGHYGYTF.

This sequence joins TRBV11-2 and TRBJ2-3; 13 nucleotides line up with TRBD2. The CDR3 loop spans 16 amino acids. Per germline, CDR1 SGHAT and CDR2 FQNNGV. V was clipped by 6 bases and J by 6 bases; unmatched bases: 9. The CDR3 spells CASRRGLAGRRDTQYF. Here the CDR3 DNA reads TGTGCCAGCAGACGGGGACTAGCGGGACGGCGGGATACGCAGTATTTT.

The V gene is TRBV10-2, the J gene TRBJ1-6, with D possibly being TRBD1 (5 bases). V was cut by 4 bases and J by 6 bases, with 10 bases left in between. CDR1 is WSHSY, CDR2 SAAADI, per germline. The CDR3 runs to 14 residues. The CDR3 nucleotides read TGCGCCAGCAGTGCGGGGGTCAGTAATTCACCCCTCCACTTT. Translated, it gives CASSAGVSNSPLHF.

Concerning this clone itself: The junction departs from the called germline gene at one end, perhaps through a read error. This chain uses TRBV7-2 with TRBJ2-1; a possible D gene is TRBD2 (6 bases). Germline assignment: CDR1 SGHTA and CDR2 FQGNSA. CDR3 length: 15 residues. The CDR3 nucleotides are TGTGCCAGCAGCTTAGGGCGCTTGGGACTGCATCCGTTGGTCTTC. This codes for CASSLGRLGLHPLVF. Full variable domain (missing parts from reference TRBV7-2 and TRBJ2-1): GAGVSQSPSNKVTEKGKDVELRCDPISGHTALYWYRQSLGQGLEFLIYFQGNSAPDKSGLPSDRFSAERTGGSVSTLTIQRTQQEDSAVYLCASSLGRLGLHPLVFGPGTRLTVL.

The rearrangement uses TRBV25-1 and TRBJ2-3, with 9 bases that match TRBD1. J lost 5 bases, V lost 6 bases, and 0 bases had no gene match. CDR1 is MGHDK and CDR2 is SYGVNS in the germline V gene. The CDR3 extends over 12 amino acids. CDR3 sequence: CASRTGGDTQYF. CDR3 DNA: TGTGCCAGCAGGACAGGGGGAGATACGCAGTATTTT.

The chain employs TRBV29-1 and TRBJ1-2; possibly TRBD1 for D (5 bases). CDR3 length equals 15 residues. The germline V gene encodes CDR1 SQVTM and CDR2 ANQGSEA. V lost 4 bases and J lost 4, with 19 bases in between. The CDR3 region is CSVGGPSVGSYGYTF. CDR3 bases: TGCAGCGTTGGGGGCCCTTCCGTCGGGAGCTATGGCTACACCTTC.

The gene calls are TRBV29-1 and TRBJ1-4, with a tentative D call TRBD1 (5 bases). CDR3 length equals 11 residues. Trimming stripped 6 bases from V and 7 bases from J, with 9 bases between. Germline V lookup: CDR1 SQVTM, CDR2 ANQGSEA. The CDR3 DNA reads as TGCAGCGTATTTGGGGGTGAAAAACTGTTTTTT. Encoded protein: CSVFGGEKLFF.

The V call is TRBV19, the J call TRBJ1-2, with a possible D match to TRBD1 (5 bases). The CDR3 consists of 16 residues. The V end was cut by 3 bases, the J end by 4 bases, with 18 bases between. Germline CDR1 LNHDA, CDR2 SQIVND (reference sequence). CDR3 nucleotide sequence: TGTGCCAGTAGTATTGAGCAGGGTCCAAACCCCTATGGCTACACCTTC. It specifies CASSIEQGPNPYGYTF.

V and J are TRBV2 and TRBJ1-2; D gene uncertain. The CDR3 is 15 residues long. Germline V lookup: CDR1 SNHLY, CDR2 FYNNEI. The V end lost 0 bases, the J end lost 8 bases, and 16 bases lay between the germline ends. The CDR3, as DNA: TGTGCCAGCAGTGAAGCACAAGGGAGCGGCGTGGGCTACACCTTC. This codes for CASSEAQGSGVGYTF.

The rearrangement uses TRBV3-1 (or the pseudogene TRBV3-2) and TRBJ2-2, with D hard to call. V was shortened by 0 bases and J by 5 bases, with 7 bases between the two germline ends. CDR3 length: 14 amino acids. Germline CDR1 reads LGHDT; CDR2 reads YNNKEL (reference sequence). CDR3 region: CASSQEWQTGELFF. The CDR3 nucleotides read TGTGCCAGCAGCCAAGAGTGGCAGACCGGGGAGCTGTTTTTT.

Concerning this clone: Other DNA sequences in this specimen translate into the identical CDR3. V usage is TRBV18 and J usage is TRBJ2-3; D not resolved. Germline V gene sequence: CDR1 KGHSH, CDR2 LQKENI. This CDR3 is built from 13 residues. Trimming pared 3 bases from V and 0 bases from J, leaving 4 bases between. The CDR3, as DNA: TGTGCCAGCTCACCTGCTAGCACAGATACGCAGTATTTT. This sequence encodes CASSPASTDTQYF. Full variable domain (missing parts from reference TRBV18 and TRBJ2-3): NAGVMQNPRHLVRRRGQEARLRCSPMKGHSHVYWYRQLPEEGLKFMVYLQKENIIDESGMPKERFSAEFPKEGPSILRIQQVVRGDSAAYFCASSPASTDTQYFGPGTRLTVL.

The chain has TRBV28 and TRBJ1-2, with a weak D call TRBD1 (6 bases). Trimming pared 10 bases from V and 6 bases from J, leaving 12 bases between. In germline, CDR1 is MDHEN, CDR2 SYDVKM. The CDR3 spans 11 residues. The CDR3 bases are TGTGCCACCTGGGGGCCGGATGGCTACACCTTC. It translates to CATWGPDGYTF.

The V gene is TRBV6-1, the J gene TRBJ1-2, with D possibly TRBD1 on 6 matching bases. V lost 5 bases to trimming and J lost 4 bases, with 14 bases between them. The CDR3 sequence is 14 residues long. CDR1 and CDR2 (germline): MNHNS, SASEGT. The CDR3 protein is CASSSQGGGYGYTF. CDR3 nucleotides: TGTGCCAGCAGTTCCCAAGGGGGTGGCTATGGCTACACCTTC.

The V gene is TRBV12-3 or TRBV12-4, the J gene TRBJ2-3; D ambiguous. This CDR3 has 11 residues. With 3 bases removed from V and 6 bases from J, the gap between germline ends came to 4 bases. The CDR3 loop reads CASSLFDTQYF. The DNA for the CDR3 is TGTGCCAGCAGTTTGTTCGATACGCAGTATTTT.

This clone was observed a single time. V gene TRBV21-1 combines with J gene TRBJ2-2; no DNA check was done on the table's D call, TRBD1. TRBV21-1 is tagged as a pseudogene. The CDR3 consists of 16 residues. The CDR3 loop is CASSKRGDREAGELFF. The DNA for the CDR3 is TGTGCCAGCAGCAAAAGGGGGGACAGGGAGGCCGGGGAGCTGTTTTTT.

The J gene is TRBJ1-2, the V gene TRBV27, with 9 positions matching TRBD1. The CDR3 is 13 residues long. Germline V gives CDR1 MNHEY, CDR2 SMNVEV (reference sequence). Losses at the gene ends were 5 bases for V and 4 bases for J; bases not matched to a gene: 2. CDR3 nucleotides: TGTGCCAGCAGTGTACAGGGGGCCTATGGCTACACCTTC. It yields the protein CASSVQGAYGYTF.